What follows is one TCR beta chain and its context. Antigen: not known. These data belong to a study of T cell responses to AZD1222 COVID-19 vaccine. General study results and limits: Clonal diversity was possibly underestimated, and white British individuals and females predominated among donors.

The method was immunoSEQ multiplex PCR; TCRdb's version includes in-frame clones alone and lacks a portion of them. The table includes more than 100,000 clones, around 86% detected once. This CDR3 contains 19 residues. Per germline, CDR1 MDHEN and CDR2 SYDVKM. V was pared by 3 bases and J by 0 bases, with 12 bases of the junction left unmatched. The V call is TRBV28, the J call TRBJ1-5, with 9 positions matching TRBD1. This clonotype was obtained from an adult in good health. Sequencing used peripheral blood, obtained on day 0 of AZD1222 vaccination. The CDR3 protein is CASSFLLGTGTDSNQPQHF. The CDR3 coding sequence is TGTGCCAGCAGTTTCCTACTCGGGACAGGGACCGATAGCAATCAGCCCCAGCATTTT. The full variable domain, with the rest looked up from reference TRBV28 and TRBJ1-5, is DVKVTQSSRYLVKRTGEKVFLECVQDMDHENMFWYRQDPGLGLRLIYFSYDVKMKEKGDIPEGYSVSREKKERFSLILESASTNQTSMYLCASSFLLGTGTDSNQPQHFGDGTRLSIL.